A single sample is the source of the 29 T cell receptor beta chains below, sequenced in a study of cytomegalovirus exposure and HLA in healthy donors (dated by TCRdb to 2016 to 2017). Library method: the immunoSEQ multiplex PCR assay. The multiplex PCR relied on a mix of 60 forward primers for TCR Vbeta segments and 13 reverse primers for TCR Jbeta segments. The source is immuneACCESS, and TCRdb retained only in-frame sequences with V and J called. Part of the clones is not carried over; for the studies checked, unresolved V genes explain less than half of this, and the remainder is unexplained. The sample table holds over 85,000 clones, of which approximately 86% were seen once. The ten most abundant clones make up around 1.9% of the sample. The sample was PBMCs. The receptors originated from a man between 40 and 49 years old in good health and CMV-seronegative.

This chain connects TRBV5-1 to TRBJ2-5, with D unclear. The CDR3 covers 12 residues. Trimming cost V 4 bases and J 4 bases, with 8 bases left between them. The germline V gene has CDR1 SGHRS and CDR2 YFSETQ. In DNA form, the CDR3 reads TGCGCCAGCAGCAATAGCCTAGAGACCCAGTACTTC. Translated: CASSNSLETQYF.

V usage is TRBV5-4 and J usage is TRBJ2-2; no definite D call. The V gene lost 0 bases and the J gene lost 6 bases, with 12 bases spanning the gap. The CDR3 extends over 15 amino acids. Germline CDR1 SGHNT, CDR2 YYREEE (reference sequence). The CDR3 DNA is TGTGCCAGCAGCTTGGTTACCGGTACGTCCGGGGAGCTGTTTTTT. It is translated as CASSLVTGTSGELFF.

The rearrangement joins TRBV13 to TRBJ1-1; D gene uncertain. V dropped 4 bases and J dropped 3 bases, with 15 bases sitting between them. The germline V gene encodes CDR1 PRHDT and CDR2 FYEKMQ (reference sequence). The CDR3 runs 15 residues. For the CDR3, the DNA is TGTGCCAGCAGCTACCTCTTCGGAGGACACACTGAAGCTTTCTTT. Translated: CASSYLFGGHTEAFF.

The V and J genes are TRBV7-2 and TRBJ1-5, with 12 bases fitting TRBD1. Germline V gives CDR1 SGHTA, CDR2 FQGNSA. The CDR3 is made up of 18 amino acids. The junction had 8 bases not matched to a gene; V was cut back by 5 bases and J by 0 bases. The DNA for the CDR3 is TGTGCCAGCAGCGCAGGACCGGGACAGGGGGCTAGCAATCAGCCCCAGCATTTT. Translated, it gives CASSAGPGQGASNQPQHF.

The chain recombines TRBV18 with TRBJ2-7, with D tentatively TRBD1 (6 bases). Looked up from germline, CDR1 is KGHSH and CDR2 is LQKENI. Trimming pared 6 bases from V and 5 bases from J, leaving 17 bases between. The CDR3 has 14 residues. CDR3 sequence reads: CASSRDRRLDEQYF. DNA of the CDR3: TGTGCCAGCTCCCGAGACAGGAGGCTGGACGAGCAGTACTTC.

The chain carries TRBV6-5 and TRBJ1-5; 7 bases map to TRBD1. Germline V gives CDR1 MNHEY, CDR2 SVGAGI. The CDR3 runs to 13 residues. V lost 5 bases to trimming and J lost 5 bases; unmatched junction nucleotides: 3. The CDR3 region has the DNA TGTGCCAGCAGTGACAGGGTTCATCAGCCCCAGCATTTT. This codes for CASSDRVHQPQHF.

In DNA form, the CDR3 reads TGCGCCAGCAGCCACCCCAGGAGGTTGAGCACTGAAGCTTTCTTT. Protein sequence: CASSHPRRLSTEAFF. The J gene is TRBJ1-1, the V gene TRBV4-1; D not resolved. The CDR3 is made up of 15 amino acids. Trimming took off 3 bases at V and 4 bases at J, with 15 bases between the two ends. Germline-derived CDR1 and CDR2 are MGHRA and YSYEKL.

The V and J genes are TRBV5-6 and TRBJ1-6; D not resolved. Trimming cost V 4 bases and J 10 bases, with 12 bases left between them. Germline V lookup: CDR1 SGHDT, CDR2 YYEEEE. This CDR3 contains 13 residues. The CDR3 sequence: CASSALQQSPLHF. CDR3 in DNA: TGTGCCAGCAGCGCATTACAGCAATCACCCCTCCACTTT.

The CDR3 here is CASSWQDTDTQYF. The CDR3 DNA reads TGCGCCAGCAGCTGGCAAGACACAGATACGCAGTATTTT. The chain combines TRBV5-1 with TRBJ2-3; no reliable D call. This CDR3 region has 13 residues. Germline values: CDR1 SGHRS, CDR2 YFSETQ. V lost 3 bases and J 2 bases, leaving 7 bases between the germline ends.

This chain connects TRBV5-1 to TRBJ1-2, with D unclear. The CDR3 spans 13 residues. The germline CDR1 and CDR2 sequences are SGHRS and YFSETQ. Trimming cost V 1 base and J 2 bases, with 6 bases left between them. As DNA, the CDR3 is TGCGCCAGCAGCTTGAGCCTAAACTATGGCTACACCTTC. It translates to CASSLSLNYGYTF. Together with reference TRBV5-1 and TRBJ1-2, the CDR3 gives the full variable domain: KAGVTQTPRYLIKTRGQQVTLSCSPISGHRSVSWYQQTPGQGLQFLFEYFSETQRNKGNFPGRFSGRQFSNSRSEMNVSTLELGDSALYLCASSLSLNYGYTFGSGTRLTVV.

The chain is built from TRBV19 and TRBJ1-6, with D perhaps matching TRBD1 (6 bases). V dropped 8 bases and J dropped 9 bases, with 14 bases sitting between them. Germline values: CDR1 LNHDA, CDR2 SQIVND (reference sequence). The CDR3 sequence is 13 residues long. The CDR3 DNA reads as TGTGCCAGTGGGGACAAGGCGAGTTCACCCCTCCACTTT. Translation: CASGDKASSPLHF.

This sequence joins TRBV30 and TRBJ2-3; 13 bases are shared with TRBD2. The CDR3 consists of 15 residues. V was clipped by 1 base and J by 11 bases; unmatched bases: 9. Germline loops: CDR1 GTSNPN, CDR2 SVGIG (reference sequence). The CDR3 protein is CAWSARLAGGGRQYF. The CDR3 DNA is TGTGCCTGGAGTGCTCGACTAGCGGGGGGCGGGAGGCAGTATTTT.

The chain carries TRBV5-6 and TRBJ1-2; D is uncertain. V was shortened by 1 base and J by 8 bases, with 9 bases between the two germline ends. The germline CDR1 and CDR2 sequences are SGHDT and YYEEEE. The CDR3 has 12 amino acids. As DNA, the CDR3 is TGTGCCAGCAGCTTGAGATCTCGGGGCTACACCTTC. This translates into CASSLRSRGYTF.

J is TRBJ2-2 and V is TRBV5-1; possibly TRBD1 for D (6 bases). V lost 7 bases to trimming and J lost 3 bases, with 13 bases between them. CDR1 is SGHRS, CDR2 YFSETQ, per germline. CDR3 length equals 14 residues. CDR3 amino acids: CASGPRGHTGELFF. In DNA form, the CDR3 reads TGCGCCAGCGGTCCCAGGGGCCACACCGGGGAGCTGTTTTTT.

The V call is TRBV5-1, the J call TRBJ1-4; 8 bases agree with TRBD1. Germline-derived CDR1 and CDR2 are SGHRS and YFSETQ. The CDR3 extends over 15 amino acids. V lost 2 bases, J lost 0 bases, and 0 bases stayed unmatched. DNA of the CDR3: TGCGCCAGCAGCTTACAGGGGGCAACTAATGAAAAACTGTTTTTT. It yields the protein CASSLQGATNEKLFF.

The CDR3 here is CAWSVLDRGSEQYF. As DNA, the CDR3 is TGTGCCTGGAGTGTTTTGGACAGGGGGAGCGAGCAGTACTTC. The rearrangement uses TRBV30 and TRBJ2-7; TRBD1 matches at 10 bases. Germline V CDR1 and CDR2: GTSNPN, SVGIG (reference sequence). V shed 0 bases and J 6 bases; nucleotides not matched to a gene: 5. The CDR3 is made up of 14 amino acids.

The J gene is TRBJ1-5, the V gene TRBV6-5; no definite D call. Trimming removed 6 bases at V and 5 bases at J, with 11 bases between. The CDR3 length is 13 residues. The germline V gene has CDR1 MNHEY and CDR2 SVGAGI. CDR3 coding DNA: TGTGCCAGCAGCCGTTGGTCGGATCAGCCCCAGCATTTT. Translation: CASSRWSDQPQHF.

V and J are TRBV6-6 and TRBJ2-7; possibly TRBD1 for D (6 bases). V was cut by 6 bases and J by 6 bases, with 15 bases left in between. CDR1 and CDR2 (germline): MNHNY, SVGAGI (reference sequence). The CDR3 runs 13 residues. DNA for the CDR3: TGTGCCAGCAGCCTCGCAAACAGGGTCGAGCAGTACTTC. Protein sequence: CASSLANRVEQYF.

The chain is built from TRBV28 and TRBJ1-4; D not resolved. The CDR3 spans 16 residues. V shed 7 bases and J shed 7 bases, with 22 bases lying between them. The V gene's germline CDR1 is MDHEN and CDR2 SYDVKM. CDR3 loop: CASTPLLPGRGEKLFF. The CDR3 bases are TGTGCCAGCACCCCGCTACTTCCCGGTCGAGGTGAAAAACTGTTTTTT.

This rearrangement joins TRBV7-2 to TRBJ2-1; 13 bases are shared with TRBD2. V lost 5 bases and J lost 4; bases outside the gene matches: 5. Germline V gene lookup returns CDR1 SGHTA and CDR2 FQGNSA. This CDR3 contains 16 residues. CDR3 in amino acids: CASSVGTSGDYNEQFF. The CDR3 coding sequence is TGTGCCAGCAGCGTCGGGACTAGCGGGGATTACAATGAGCAGTTCTTC.

CDR3 region: CASSEQINEQFF. CDR3 DNA: TGTGCCAGCAGTGAACAAATCAATGAGCAGTTCTTC. J is TRBJ2-1 and V is TRBV25-1; D not resolved. Germline CDR1 MGHDK, CDR2 SYGVNS. The germline V and J ends were trimmed by 2 bases and 6 bases, with 5 bases remaining between them. This CDR3 is built from 12 residues.

The rearrangement joins TRBV5-6 to TRBJ2-7, with TRBD1 matching 9 bases. This CDR3 is 16 amino acids long. V shed 4 bases and J 4 bases; nucleotides not matched to a gene: 12. CDR1 is SGHDT, CDR2 YYEEEE, per germline. The CDR3 nucleotides are TGTGCCAGCAGCGCGGACAGGGGTTTAGAAAGATACGAGCAGTACTTC. This encodes CASSADRGLERYEQYF. The full variable domain, its missing parts supplied by reference TRBV5-6 and TRBJ2-7, is DAGVTQSPTHLIKTRGQQVTLRCSPKSGHDTVSWYQQALGQGPQFIFQYYEEEERQRGNFPDRFSGHQFPNYSSELNVNALLLGDSALYLCASSADRGLERYEQYFGPGTRLTVT.

The chain recombines TRBV19 with TRBJ2-4; 7 bases are shared with TRBD1. CDR1 LNHDA and CDR2 SQIVND come from the germline V gene (reference sequence). V shed 3 bases and J 0 bases; nucleotides not matched to a gene: 14. The CDR3 covers 19 residues. The CDR3 loop is CASSINHSPTGLAKNIQYF. The CDR3 nucleotides read TGTGCCAGTAGTATTAACCATAGTCCGACAGGGTTAGCCAAAAACATTCAGTACTTC. The full variable domain, its missing parts supplied by reference TRBV19 and TRBJ2-4, is DGGITQSPKYLFRKEGQNVTLSCEQNLNHDAMYWYRQDPGQGLRLIYYSQIVNDFQKGDIAEGYSVSREKKESFPLTVTSAQKNPTAFYLCASSINHSPTGLAKNIQYFGAGTRLSVL.

In regard to this clone: This CDR3 is also generated by other DNA sequences in the sample. The rearrangement links TRBV5-1 to TRBJ2-1; 7 bases are a match to TRBD2. This CDR3 is built from 13 residues. V shed 0 bases and J 7 bases; nucleotides not matched to a gene: 1. Germline-derived CDR1 and CDR2 are SGHRS and YFSETQ. Here the CDR3 reads CASSLAGGNEQFF. The CDR3, as DNA: TGCGCCAGCAGCTTGGCCGGGGGGAATGAGCAGTTCTTC. Full variable domain (missing parts from reference TRBV5-1 and TRBJ2-1): KAGVTQTPRYLIKTRGQQVTLSCSPISGHRSVSWYQQTPGQGLQFLFEYFSETQRNKGNFPGRFSGRQFSNSRSEMNVSTLELGDSALYLCASSLAGGNEQFFGPGTRLTVL.

This chain connects TRBV5-1 to TRBJ1-1; 7 bases are shared with TRBD1. The CDR3 runs to 13 residues. J lost 6 bases, V lost 5 bases, and 7 bases had no gene match. Germline loops: CDR1 SGHRS, CDR2 YFSETQ. The CDR3 DNA follows: TGCGCCAGCAGGGTCACAGGGGAGGCTGAAGCTTTCTTT. It encodes CASRVTGEAEAFF.

The gene calls are TRBV7-2 and TRBJ1-2, with TRBD1 as a possible D gene (6 bases). The CDR3 sequence is 14 residues long. Germline-derived CDR1 and CDR2 are SGHTA and FQGNSA. V was shortened by 5 bases and J by 4 bases, with 14 bases between the two germline ends. This chain's CDR3 is CASSVPGHLYGYTF. The CDR3 DNA sequence: TGTGCCAGCAGCGTTCCGGGACACCTCTATGGCTACACCTTC.

The gene calls are TRBV5-1 and TRBJ1-1; possibly TRBD1 for D (6 bases). Germline-derived CDR1 and CDR2 are SGHRS and YFSETQ. CDR3 length: 14 amino acids. The V end lost 0 bases, the J end lost 1 base, and 7 bases lay between the germline ends. CDR3 coding DNA: TGCGCCAGCAGCTTGGTACAGGGGAACACTGAAGCTTTCTTT. Protein sequence: CASSLVQGNTEAFF.

This rearrangement joins TRBV5-4 to TRBJ2-2; 12 bases match TRBD1. In germline, CDR1 is SGHNT, CDR2 YYREEE (reference sequence). V lost 4 bases and J lost 7; bases outside the gene matches: 8. CDR3 size: 16 residues. CDR3 protein: CASSPPGQGADGELFF. Here the CDR3 DNA reads TGTGCCAGCAGCCCTCCGGGACAGGGGGCGGACGGGGAGCTGTTTTTT.

This clone was observed a single time. The chain joins TRBV30 to TRBJ1-2; 8 nucleotides align to TRBD1. The CDR3 consists of 13 residues. The germline CDR1 and CDR2 sequences are GTSNPN and SVGIG (reference sequence). V shed 4 bases, J shed 8 bases, and the junction held 9 bases outside the gene matches. CDR3 residues: CAWTAGGAQGYTF. The CDR3 nucleotides are TGTGCCTGGACCGCAGGGGGCGCTCAGGGCTACACCTTC.